In this sample, the clone carrying this T cell receptor beta chain turned up many times. The sample belongs to a study of T-cell reconstitution after alpha-beta-depleted transplantation in children. Unique molecular identifiers were incorporated when the TCRbeta library was constructed. TCRdb reprocessed the PCR reads via MiXCR and lists one record per CDR3 protein. There are 350,000 to 500,000 distinct CDR3 sequences in the sample; around two fifths occur only once, and around a quarter lies in the top ten. The V segment lost 7 bases and the J segment 1 base; nucleotides outside the gene matches: 6. This CDR3 is built from 14 residues. Germline V CDR1 and CDR2: SNHLY, FYNNEI.

The origin of this receptor is a girl aged 2-15 years with aplastic anemia, due to receive a stem cell transplant. The genes are TRBV2 and TRBJ2-7, with TRBD2 identical over 8 bases. The source was PBMCs, collected before TCRalphabeta/CD19-depleted stem cell transplant. The CDR3 here is CASIETSASYEQYF. CDR3 in DNA: TGTGCCAGCATCGAGACTAGCGCGTCCTACGAGCAGTACTTC.